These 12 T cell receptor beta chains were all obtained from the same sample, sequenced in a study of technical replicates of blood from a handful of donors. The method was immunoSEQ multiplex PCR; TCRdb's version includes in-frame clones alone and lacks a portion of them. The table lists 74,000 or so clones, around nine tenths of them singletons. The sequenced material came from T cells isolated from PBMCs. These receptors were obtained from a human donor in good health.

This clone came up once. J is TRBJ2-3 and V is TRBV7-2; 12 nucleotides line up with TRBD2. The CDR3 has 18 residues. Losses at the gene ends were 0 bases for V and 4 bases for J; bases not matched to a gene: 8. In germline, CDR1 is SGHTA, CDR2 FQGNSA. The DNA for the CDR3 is TGTGCCAGCAGCTTAGCTCAACTAGCGGGAGGTCGACCAGATACGCAGTATTTT. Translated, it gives CASSLAQLAGGRPDTQYF. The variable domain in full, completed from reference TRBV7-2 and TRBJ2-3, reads GAGVSQSPSNKVTEKGKDVELRCDPISGHTALYWYRQSLGQGLEFLIYFQGNSAPDKSGLPSDRFSAERTGGSVSTLTIQRTQQEDSAVYLCASSLAQLAGGRPDTQYFGPGTRLTVL.

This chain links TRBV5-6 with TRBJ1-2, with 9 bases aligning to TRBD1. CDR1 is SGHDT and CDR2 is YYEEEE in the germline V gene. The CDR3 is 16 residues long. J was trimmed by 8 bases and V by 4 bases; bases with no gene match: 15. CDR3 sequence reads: CASSRVGWDRALGYTF. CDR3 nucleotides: TGTGCCAGCAGCCGAGTGGGATGGGACAGGGCTTTGGGCTACACCTTC.

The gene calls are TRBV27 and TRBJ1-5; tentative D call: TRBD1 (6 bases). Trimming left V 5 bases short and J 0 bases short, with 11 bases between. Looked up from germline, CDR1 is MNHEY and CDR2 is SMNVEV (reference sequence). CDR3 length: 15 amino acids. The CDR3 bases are TGTGCCAGCAGTGTCGGACAGCATAGCAATCAGCCCCAGCATTTT. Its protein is CASSVGQHSNQPQHF.

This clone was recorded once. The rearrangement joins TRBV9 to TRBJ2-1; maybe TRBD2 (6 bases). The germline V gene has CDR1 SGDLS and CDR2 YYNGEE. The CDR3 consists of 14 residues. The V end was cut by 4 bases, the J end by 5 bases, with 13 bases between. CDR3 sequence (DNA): TGTGCCAGCAGCCAGCGGGTACTAGACAATGAGCAGTTCTTC. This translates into CASSQRVLDNEQFF.

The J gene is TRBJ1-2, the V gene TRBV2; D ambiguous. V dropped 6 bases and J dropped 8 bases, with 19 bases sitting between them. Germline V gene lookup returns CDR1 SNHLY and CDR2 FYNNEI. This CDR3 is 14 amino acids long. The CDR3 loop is CASSLRAFPLGYTF. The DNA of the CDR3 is TGTGCCAGCAGCCTTCGAGCGTTTCCGCTCGGCTACACCTTC.

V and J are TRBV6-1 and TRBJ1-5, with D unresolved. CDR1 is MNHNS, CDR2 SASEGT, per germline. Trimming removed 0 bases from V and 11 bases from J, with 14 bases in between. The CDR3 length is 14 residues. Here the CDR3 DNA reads TGTGCCAGCAGTGAAGCCAGGCCGGGAGATTCCCAGCATTTT. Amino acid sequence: CASSEARPGDSQHF.

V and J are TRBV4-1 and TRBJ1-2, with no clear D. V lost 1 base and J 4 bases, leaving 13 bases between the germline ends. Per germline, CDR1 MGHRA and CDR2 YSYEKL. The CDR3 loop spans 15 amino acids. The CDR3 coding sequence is TGCGCCAGCAGCCAAGGGGTATGGGCAGGCTATGGCTACACCTTC. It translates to CASSQGVWAGYGYTF.

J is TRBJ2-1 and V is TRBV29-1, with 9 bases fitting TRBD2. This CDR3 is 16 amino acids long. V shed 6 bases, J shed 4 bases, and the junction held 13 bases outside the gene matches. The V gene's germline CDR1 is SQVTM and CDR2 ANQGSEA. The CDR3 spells CSVERIGTSYYNEQFF. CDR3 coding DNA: TGCAGCGTCGAACGAATAGGGACTAGCTATTACAATGAGCAGTTCTTC.

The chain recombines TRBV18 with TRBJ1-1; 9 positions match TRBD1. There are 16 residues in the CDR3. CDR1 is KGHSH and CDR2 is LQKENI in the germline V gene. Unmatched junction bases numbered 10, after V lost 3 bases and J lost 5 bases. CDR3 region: CASSPRGQGSLTEAFF. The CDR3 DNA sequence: TGTGCCAGCTCACCCAGGGGACAGGGAAGTTTGACTGAAGCTTTCTTT.

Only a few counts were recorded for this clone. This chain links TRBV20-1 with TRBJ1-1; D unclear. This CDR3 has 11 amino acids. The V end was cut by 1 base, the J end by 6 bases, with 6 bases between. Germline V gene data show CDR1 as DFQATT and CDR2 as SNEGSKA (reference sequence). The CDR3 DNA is TGCAGTGCTAGAGGCCCAGCTGAAGCTTTCTTT. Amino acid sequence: CSARGPAEAFF.

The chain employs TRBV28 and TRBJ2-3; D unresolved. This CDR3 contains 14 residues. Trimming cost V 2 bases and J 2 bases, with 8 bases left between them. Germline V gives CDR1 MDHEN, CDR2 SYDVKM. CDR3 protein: CASSLRPVTDTQYF. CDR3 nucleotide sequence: TGTGCCAGCAGTTTACGTCCCGTCACAGATACGCAGTATTTT.

The CDR3 coding sequence is TGTGCCAGCGCGGGGGGGAACTATGGCTACACCTTC. Protein sequence: CASAGGNYGYTF. The rearrangement uses TRBV25-1 and TRBJ1-2; D is possibly TRBD1 (5 bases). The CDR3 consists of 12 residues. V was cut by 8 bases and J by 2 bases, with 9 bases left in between. From germline, CDR1 is MGHDK and CDR2 SYGVNS.